Presented here are 23 T cell receptor beta chains from one specimen sequenced in a study of CXCR3-negative and CXCR3-positive naive CD8 T cells. Which antigens these TCRs recognize remains unknown. Findings and limits, study-wide: More hydrophobic TRB CDR3s occurred in CXCR3-positive than in CXCR3-negative naive cells.

Preparation of TRB cDNA libraries relied on 5' RACE carrying UMI labels. TCRdb re-analyzed the 5' RACE reads; it lists each CDR3 protein once, without DNA. This sample contains some 60,000 distinct CDR3 sequences. Sequencing used naive CXCR3+ CD8+ T cells from blood. Documented subset: CD45RO-CCR7+CD27+CD95- naive CD8+ T cells expressing CXCR3 (TNR3+). The receptor set was obtained from a human donor in good health. Some clones in this sample may be carry-over from other donors' samples.

V and J are TRBV29-1 and TRBJ2-5. The CDR3 consists of 13 residues. Germline-derived CDR1 and CDR2 are SQVTM and ANQGSEA. The CDR3 reads CSVVLRVQETQYF.

The chain combines TRBV14 with TRBJ2-3; the D call of TRBD2 rests on TCRdb alone, since no DNA is present to check it. The CDR3 contains 14 residues. Per the germline V gene, CDR1 is SGHDN and CDR2 is FVKESK. The CDR3 protein is CASSQVGEADTQYF.

J is TRBJ2-7 and V is TRBV21-1; TCRdb's D call, TRBD1, is unchecked because there is no DNA. TRBV21-1 is noted as a pseudogene. This CDR3 is built from 17 residues. CDR3 protein: CASSKSYRGQGAHEQYF.

CDR3 sequence reads: CSVGTGHEQYF. The J gene is TRBJ2-7, the V gene TRBV29-1; lacking DNA, the TRBD1 call made by TCRdb goes unchecked. Germline loops: CDR1 SQVTM, CDR2 ANQGSEA. CDR3 size: 11 residues.

The rearrangement joins TRBV6-2 or TRBV6-3 to TRBJ2-7; TCRdb returns TRBD1, unconfirmable since there is no DNA. Germline CDR1 MNHEY, CDR2 SVGEGT. The length of the CDR3 is 15 residues. CDR3 in amino acids: CASSYYRTGAYEQYF.

The V call is TRBV5-5, the J call TRBJ2-7; the TRBD2 assignment by TCRdb is unverifiable without DNA. This CDR3 comprises 12 residues. Per germline, CDR1 SGHKS and CDR2 YYEKEE (reference sequence). Here the CDR3 reads CASSFEGNEQYF.

The chain carries TRBV20-1 and TRBJ2-3; checking the TCRdb D call of TRBD1 is not possible without DNA. CDR1 is DFQATT and CDR2 is SNEGSKA in the germline V gene (reference sequence). The CDR3 contains 14 residues. This CDR3 reads CSVKDSGAPDTQYF.

V and J are TRBV9 and TRBJ1-1. The CDR3 runs to 18 residues. The V gene's germline CDR1 is SGDLS and CDR2 YYNGEE. CDR3 loop: CASSRADGPRVRAAEAFF.

The V call is TRBV2, the J call TRBJ2-7; TCRdb proposes TRBD1, but this gene call is untestable without DNA. From germline, CDR1 is SNHLY and CDR2 FYNNEI. This CDR3 has 15 amino acids. CDR3: CASSERLNRAHEQYF.

This chain links TRBV7-9 with TRBJ2-7. This CDR3 comprises 14 residues. The V gene's germline CDR1 is SEHNR and CDR2 FQNEAQ (reference sequence). CDR3 residues: CASIMAGSSYEQYF.

This CDR3 is CASSNGQGVNTQYF. V is TRBV6-5 and J is TRBJ2-3; there is no DNA to check the TCRdb D call of TRBD1. CDR1 is MNHEY, CDR2 SVGAGI, per germline. The CDR3 is 14 residues long.

V and J are TRBV20-1 and TRBJ1-1; TCRdb outputs TRBD1, but without DNA this stays unchecked. The CDR3 totals 15 residues. Germline CDR1 DFQATT, CDR2 SNEGSKA (reference sequence). The CDR3 reads CSAALGYGGNTEAFF.

V and J are TRBV29-1 and TRBJ2-7; TCRdb returns TRBD2, unconfirmable since there is no DNA. This CDR3 has 16 amino acids. Germline lookup yields CDR1 SQVTM and CDR2 ANQGSEA. The CDR3 spells CSVETSGRGRTYEQYF.

This chain uses TRBV29-1 with TRBJ1-2; the D call from TCRdb, TRBD1, cannot be confirmed without DNA. Per germline, CDR1 SQVTM and CDR2 ANQGSEA. CDR3 size: 12 residues. CDR3 region: CSVRQGNYGYTF.

The chain uses TRBV29-1 and TRBJ2-3; TCRdb's D gene call, TRBD2, goes unchecked for lack of DNA. The CDR3 has 15 residues. In germline, CDR1 is SQVTM, CDR2 ANQGSEA. The CDR3 here is CSVDGLAGVVDTQYF.

This chain joins TRBV20-1 and TRBJ2-7; TCRdb reports TRBD1, a call that lacks DNA to check it against. The CDR3 totals 14 residues. CDR1 DFQATT and CDR2 SNEGSKA come from the germline V gene (reference sequence). The CDR3 spells CSASQTGVIYEQYF.

The chain has TRBV12-3 or TRBV12-4 and TRBJ2-3; TCRdb outputs TRBD2, but without DNA this stays unchecked. There are 16 residues in the CDR3. CDR3 sequence reads: CASSFRREGLGDTQYF.

V and J are TRBV3-1 and TRBJ2-5. From germline, CDR1 is LGHDT and CDR2 YNNKEL (reference sequence). This CDR3 has 16 residues. CDR3 sequence: CASSPLGVVSQETQYF.

The rearrangement links TRBV15 to TRBJ2-1; TCRdb names TRBD1, which stays unverified in the absence of DNA. The germline CDR1 and CDR2 sequences are LNHNV and YYDKDF (reference sequence). The CDR3 is 15 residues long. The CDR3 spells CATSRGAGAGNEQFF.

The rearrangement uses TRBV7-8 and TRBJ1-5; no DNA is available, so the TRBD1 call from TCRdb remains unchecked. The CDR3 runs 14 residues. CDR1 is SGHVS, CDR2 FQNEAQ, per germline. This chain's CDR3 is CASRSTASNQPQHF.

V and J are TRBV4-3 and TRBJ1-1; checking the TCRdb D call of TRBD1 is not possible without DNA. Per germline, CDR1 LGHNA and CDR2 YSLEER. There are 15 residues in the CDR3. This CDR3 reads CASSQDKTGATEAFF.

The genes are TRBV29-1 and TRBJ2-7; without DNA, the TCRdb call of TRBD1 cannot be checked. Looked up from germline, CDR1 is SQVTM and CDR2 is ANQGSEA. CDR3 length: 14 amino acids. The CDR3 loop reads CSVVSGTSSYEQYF.

The gene calls are TRBV5-6 and TRBJ2-7; with no DNA, the TCRdb D assignment of TRBD1 cannot be verified. CDR3 size: 14 residues. CDR1 is SGHDT and CDR2 is YYEEEE in the germline V gene. This CDR3 is CASSPRGLTYEQYF.